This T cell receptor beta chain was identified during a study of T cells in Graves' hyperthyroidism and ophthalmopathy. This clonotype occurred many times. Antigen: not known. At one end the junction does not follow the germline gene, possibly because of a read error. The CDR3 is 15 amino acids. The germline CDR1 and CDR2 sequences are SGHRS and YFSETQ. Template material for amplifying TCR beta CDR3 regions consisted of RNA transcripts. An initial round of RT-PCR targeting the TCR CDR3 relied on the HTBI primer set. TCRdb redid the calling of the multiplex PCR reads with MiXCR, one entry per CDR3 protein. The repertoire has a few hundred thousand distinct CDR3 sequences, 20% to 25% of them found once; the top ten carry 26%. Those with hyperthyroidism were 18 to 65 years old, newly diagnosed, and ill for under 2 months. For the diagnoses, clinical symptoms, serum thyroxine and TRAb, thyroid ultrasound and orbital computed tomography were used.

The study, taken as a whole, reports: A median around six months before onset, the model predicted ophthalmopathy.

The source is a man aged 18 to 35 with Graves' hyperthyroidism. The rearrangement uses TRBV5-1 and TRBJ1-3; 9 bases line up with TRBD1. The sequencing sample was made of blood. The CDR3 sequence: CTSSLAGQGGNTIYF. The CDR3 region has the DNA TGCACCAGCAGCCTAGCGGGACAGGGCGGCAACACCATATATTTT.